This entry describes one T cell receptor beta chain. In the authors' methods: Amplified reference gene primers provided the basis for estimating nucleated cell counts. Sequencing was performed with immunoSEQ multiplex PCR; in TCRdb, only in-frame clones are kept and a portion is missing. V and J calls and clone size are copied from that table; D and trimming were computed from the DNA. The sample contains 90,000 to 140,000 clones, roughly 79% of which appear only once. The sample belongs to a study of blood T cell repertoires in COVID-19. Whole-study context: Sites in the United States, Italy and Spain provided acute and convalescent COVID-19 samples. PBMCs, B-cell-depleted T cells, or T cells provided the cDNA or gDNA that made up the material.

Germline assignment: CDR1 SGHVS and CDR2 FNYEAQ. Trimming cost V 1 base and J 1 base, with 8 bases left between them. The CDR3 consists of 15 residues. The genes are TRBV7-6 and TRBJ2-1; D gene uncertain. The sequence came from a woman in her seventies with acute or convalescent COVID-19. Sequencing used peripheral blood. This chain's CDR3 is CASSLVGSSYNEQFF. As DNA, the CDR3 is TGTGCCAGCAGCTTAGTCGGGTCATCCTACAATGAGCAGTTCTTC.